This is a list of T cell receptor beta chains from one sample in a study of cytomegalovirus exposure and HLA in healthy donors. Assay used: immunoSEQ multiplex PCR; TCRdb lists only in-frame clones, some missing. The sample holds 180,000 or so clones, around 80% seen once. Sequencing was done on a sample of PBMCs. The source is a man aged 18 to 29 in good health and CMV-seronegative. CDR3s include the opening cysteine and the closing phenylalanine or tryptophan. The D gene is left open where the match is weak. The size entry is marked missing in some rows and otherwise reads once, few, many or a size class.

few	15	TRBJ1-1	TRBV5-4	-	CASSNPNTADTEAFF	TGTGCCAGCAGCAACCCCAATACGGCGGACACTGAAGCTTTCTTT
-	13	TRBJ2-2	TRBV9	-	CASRNRDTGELFF	TGTGCCAGCAGGAACAGGGATACCGGGGAGCTGTTTTTT
-	16	TRBJ2-1	TRBV13	-	CASSSFTGSSYNEQFF	TGTGCCAGCAGCTCCTTCACAGGTAGCTCCTACAATGAGCAGTTCTTC
-	15	TRBJ2-7	TRBV6-1	TRBD1	CATIRQGQSSYEQYF	TGTGCCACCATCAGACAGGGCCAAAGCTCCTACGAGCAGTACTTC
-	17	TRBJ2-1	TRBV18	TRBD1	CASSPGLGQGAHNEQFF	TGTGCCAGCTCACCCGGGCTGGGACAGGGGGCCCACAATGAGCAGTTCTTC
once	14	TRBJ1-3	TRBV29-1	TRBD1	CSAASTGAGNTIYF	TGCAGCGCCGCGTCGACAGGGGCTGGAAACACCATATATTTT
once	17	TRBJ1-2	TRBV27	TRBD1	CASSLKAQGQASYGYTF	TGTGCCAGCAGTTTAAAGGCCCAGGGACAGGCATCCTATGGCTACACCTTC
-	15	TRBJ2-1	TRBV7-2	-	CASSLVTGTHNEQFF	TGTGCCAGCAGCTTAGTCACAGGGACACACAATGAGCAGTTCTTC
few	13	TRBJ2-3	TRBV29-1	TRBD1	CSVEQGATDTQYF	TGCAGCGTTGAACAGGGGGCAACAGATACGCAGTATTTT
-	14	TRBJ1-1	TRBV7-6	-	CASSLDRQYAEAFF	TGTGCCAGCAGCTTAGATAGACAGTACGCTGAAGCTTTCTTT
-	13	TRBJ2-7	TRBV28	-	CASSLPGTYEQYF	TGTGCCAGCAGTTTACCTGGCACCTACGAGCAGTACTTC
-	16	TRBJ2-1	TRBV27	TRBD2	CASSLDTSGVYNEQFF	TGTGCCAGCAGTTTAGACACTAGCGGCGTTTACAATGAGCAGTTCTTC
-	12	TRBJ2-4	TRBV5-4	TRBD1	CASSLDRGIQYF	TGTGCCAGCAGCCTAGACAGGGGCATTCAGTACTTC
-	17	TRBJ1-2	TRBV15	TRBD1	CATSREWLQGATDGYTF	TGTGCCACCAGCAGAGAATGGCTTCAGGGGGCGACGGATGGCTACACCTTC
-	16	TRBJ2-3	TRBV7-8	TRBD1	CASSFQGQGARVTQYF	TGTGCCAGCAGCTTTCAAGGACAGGGGGCGCGGGTTACGCAGTATTTT
-	15	TRBJ2-3	TRBV27	TRBD2	CASSLDPRLASTQYF	TGTGCCAGCAGCCTAGACCCTCGACTAGCAAGTACGCAGTATTTT
-	14	TRBJ2-5	TRBV7-9	TRBD1	CASSPGTGQETQYF	TGTGCCAGCAGCCCAGGGACAGGGCAAGAGACCCAGTACTTC
-	17	TRBJ2-5	TRBV9	TRBD2	CASSVGGLAGAQETQYF	TGTGCCAGCAGCGTAGGGGGCCTAGCGGGGGCTCAAGAGACCCAGTACTTC
-	11	TRBJ2-7	TRBV29-1	-	CSVEVQYEQYF	TGCAGCGTTGAAGTACAATACGAGCAGTACTTC
-	16	TRBJ2-1	TRBV28	-	CASTLQQGASYNEQFF	TGTGCCAGCACCCTCCAACAGGGTGCCTCCTACAATGAGCAGTTCTTC
-	13	TRBJ1-1	TRBV5-1	-	CASRITGDTEAFF	TGCGCCAGCAGAATCACAGGAGACACTGAAGCTTTCTTT
-	16	TRBJ2-7	TRBV7-9	-	CASSARKAAGSCEQYF	TGTGCCAGCAGCGCCAGAAAGGCGGCGGGGAGCTGCGAGCAGTACTTC
-	14	TRBJ1-3	TRBV7-9	-	CASSSTGSGNTIYF	TGTGCCAGCAGCTCGACAGGCTCTGGAAACACCATATATTTT
-	20	TRBJ2-1	TRBV4-3	TRBD2	CASSQSPGIAGDMALNEQFF	TGCGCCAGCAGCCAGAGCCCGGGGATAGCGGGGGATATGGCCCTCAATGAGCAGTTCTTC
-	14	TRBJ2-3	TRBV7-9	-	CASSLYPVTDTQYF	TGTGCCAGCAGCTTATACCCAGTCACAGATACGCAGTATTTT
-	15	TRBJ2-1	TRBV9	TRBD2	CASSVGGGSYNEQFF	TGTGCCAGCAGCGTAGGGGGGGGCTCCTACAATGAGCAGTTCTTC
-	14	TRBJ2-5	TRBV7-2	TRBD2	CASSPLGAGETQYF	TGTGCCAGCAGCCCCCTGGGAGCGGGGGAGACCCAGTACTTC
-	15	TRBJ1-4	TRBV30	-	CAYLPGRRGGEKLFF	TGTGCCTACCTACCGGGACGGAGAGGGGGTGAAAAACTGTTTTTT
-	18	TRBJ1-2	TRBV4-1	TRBD1	CASSHPNPTGGEGGGYTF	TGCGCCAGCAGCCACCCCAACCCCACAGGGGGCGAAGGCGGTGGCTACACCTTC
many	15	TRBJ2-2	TRBV6-1	TRBD1	CASSEQGAISGELFF	TGTGCCAGCAGTGAACAGGGGGCTATTTCCGGGGAGCTGTTTTTT
-	15	TRBJ2-1	TRBV11-3	TRBD1	CASSDPGQGPNEQFF	TGTGCCAGCAGCGACCCGGGACAGGGGCCCAATGAGCAGTTCTTC